The next 2 T cell receptor beta chains were all read from a single sample in a study of T cell changes during pregnancy in multiple sclerosis. Profiling relied on immunoSEQ multiplex PCR, and the TCRdb table lists in-frame clones only, not all of them. The sample records tens of thousands of clones, about 91% being singletons. Specimen: CD8+ T cells from peripheral blood mononuclear cells, collected before pregnancy. The receptors derive from a female donor with multiple sclerosis, enrolled in a pregnancy study.

This clone was detected only a few times. The chain employs TRBV5-6 and TRBJ1-6; D perhaps matches TRBD1 (5 bases). The CDR3 consists of 14 residues. CDR1 and CDR2 (germline): SGHDT, YYEEEE. V was shortened by 1 base and J by 6 bases, with 8 bases between the two germline ends. The CDR3 sequence is CASSLMGGNSPLHF. The CDR3 nucleotides read TGTGCCAGCAGCTTGATGGGGGGTAATTCACCCCTCCACTTT.

The genes are TRBV6-1 and TRBJ2-7; 10 bases are shared with TRBD2. Germline V gives CDR1 MNHNS, CDR2 SASEGT. The V gene end was trimmed by 3 bases and the J gene end by 0 bases; junction bases not matched to a gene: 2. The CDR3 spans 15 residues. The chain's CDR3 is CASSDRLAGSYEQYF. The CDR3 DNA sequence: TGTGCCAGCAGTGATCGACTAGCGGGCTCCTACGAGCAGTACTTC.